This record covers a single T cell receptor beta chain. Its antigen remains unknown. The data are from a study of cytomegalovirus exposure and HLA in healthy donors. Broader study findings: CMV serostatus was the sole immune exposure data available.

The CDR3 runs 16 residues. With 0 bases removed from V and 10 bases from J, the gap between germline ends came to 19 bases. In germline, CDR1 is ENHRY, CDR2 SYGVKD. PCR was performed using 60 Vbeta and 13 Jbeta primers. The assay was immunoSEQ multiplex PCR, and TCRdb's table has in-frame clones only and misses some. The table lists approximately 130,000 clones, approximately 77% of them singletons. Sequencing used PBMCs. The source of this sequence is a woman aged 40 to 50 in good health and CMV-seronegative. V and J are TRBV10-3 and TRBJ1-5; D not resolved. The CDR3 loop is CAISESISSVKLPQHF. The CDR3 nucleotides read TGTGCCATCAGTGAGTCGATAAGTAGTGTAAAATTACCCCAGCATTTT.